This TCR beta chain came from a study of CD8+ T cells in alopecia areata. In the study overall: After 6 to 18 months of tofacitinib, follow-up continued 6 months off drug.

Treatment noted: oral pan-JAK inhibitor, 5-10 mg twice daily. The CDR3 extends over 15 amino acids. The trim removed 3 bases at V and 4 bases at J, leaving 5 bases unmatched. Per germline, CDR1 LGHNA and CDR2 YSLEER. The authors extracted RNA and reverse transcribed it into cDNA as the sequencing template. TCRdb's copy holds only in-frame clones and misses some; the assay was immunoSEQ multiplex PCR. The sample lists 60,000 to 85,000 clones; over 25% were seen once. The receptor comes from a human donor with alopecia areata. V usage is TRBV4-3 and J usage is TRBJ1-1; 10 positions match TRBD1. Sequences were derived from CD8+ T cells sorted from blood, sampled at week 4, from a patient treated with tofacitinib. The CDR3 nucleotides are TGCGCCAGCAGCCAGAGTCGGACAGGGGGCACTGAAGCTTTCTTT. It codes for CASSQSRTGGTEAFF.